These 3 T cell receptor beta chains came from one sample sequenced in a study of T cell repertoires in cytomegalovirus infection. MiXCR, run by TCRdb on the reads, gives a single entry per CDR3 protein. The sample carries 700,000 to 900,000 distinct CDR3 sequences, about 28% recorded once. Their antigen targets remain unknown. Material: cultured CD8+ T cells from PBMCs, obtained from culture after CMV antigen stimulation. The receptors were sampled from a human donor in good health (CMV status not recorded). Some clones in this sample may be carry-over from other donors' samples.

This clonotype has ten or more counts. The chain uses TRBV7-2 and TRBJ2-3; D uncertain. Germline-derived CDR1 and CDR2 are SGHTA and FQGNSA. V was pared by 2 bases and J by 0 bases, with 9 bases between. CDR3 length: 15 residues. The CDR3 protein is CASSLKPASTDTQYF. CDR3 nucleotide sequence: TGTGCCAGCAGCTTAAAGCCAGCTAGCACAGATACGCAGTATTTT.

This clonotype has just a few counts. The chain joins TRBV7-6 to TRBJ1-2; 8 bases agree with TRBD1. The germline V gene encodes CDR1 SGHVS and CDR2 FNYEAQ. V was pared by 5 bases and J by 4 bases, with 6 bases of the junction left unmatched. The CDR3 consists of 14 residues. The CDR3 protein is CASSPTGGSYGYTF. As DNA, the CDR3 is TGTGCCAGCAGCCCAACAGGGGGAAGCTATGGCTACACCTTC.

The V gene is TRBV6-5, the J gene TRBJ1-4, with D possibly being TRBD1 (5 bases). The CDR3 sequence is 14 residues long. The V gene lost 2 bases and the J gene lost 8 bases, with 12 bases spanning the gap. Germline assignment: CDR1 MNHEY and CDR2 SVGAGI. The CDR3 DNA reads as TGTGCCAGCAGTTACGGGGCAGGAGGGGAAAAACTGTTTTTT. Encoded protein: CASSYGAGGEKLFF.